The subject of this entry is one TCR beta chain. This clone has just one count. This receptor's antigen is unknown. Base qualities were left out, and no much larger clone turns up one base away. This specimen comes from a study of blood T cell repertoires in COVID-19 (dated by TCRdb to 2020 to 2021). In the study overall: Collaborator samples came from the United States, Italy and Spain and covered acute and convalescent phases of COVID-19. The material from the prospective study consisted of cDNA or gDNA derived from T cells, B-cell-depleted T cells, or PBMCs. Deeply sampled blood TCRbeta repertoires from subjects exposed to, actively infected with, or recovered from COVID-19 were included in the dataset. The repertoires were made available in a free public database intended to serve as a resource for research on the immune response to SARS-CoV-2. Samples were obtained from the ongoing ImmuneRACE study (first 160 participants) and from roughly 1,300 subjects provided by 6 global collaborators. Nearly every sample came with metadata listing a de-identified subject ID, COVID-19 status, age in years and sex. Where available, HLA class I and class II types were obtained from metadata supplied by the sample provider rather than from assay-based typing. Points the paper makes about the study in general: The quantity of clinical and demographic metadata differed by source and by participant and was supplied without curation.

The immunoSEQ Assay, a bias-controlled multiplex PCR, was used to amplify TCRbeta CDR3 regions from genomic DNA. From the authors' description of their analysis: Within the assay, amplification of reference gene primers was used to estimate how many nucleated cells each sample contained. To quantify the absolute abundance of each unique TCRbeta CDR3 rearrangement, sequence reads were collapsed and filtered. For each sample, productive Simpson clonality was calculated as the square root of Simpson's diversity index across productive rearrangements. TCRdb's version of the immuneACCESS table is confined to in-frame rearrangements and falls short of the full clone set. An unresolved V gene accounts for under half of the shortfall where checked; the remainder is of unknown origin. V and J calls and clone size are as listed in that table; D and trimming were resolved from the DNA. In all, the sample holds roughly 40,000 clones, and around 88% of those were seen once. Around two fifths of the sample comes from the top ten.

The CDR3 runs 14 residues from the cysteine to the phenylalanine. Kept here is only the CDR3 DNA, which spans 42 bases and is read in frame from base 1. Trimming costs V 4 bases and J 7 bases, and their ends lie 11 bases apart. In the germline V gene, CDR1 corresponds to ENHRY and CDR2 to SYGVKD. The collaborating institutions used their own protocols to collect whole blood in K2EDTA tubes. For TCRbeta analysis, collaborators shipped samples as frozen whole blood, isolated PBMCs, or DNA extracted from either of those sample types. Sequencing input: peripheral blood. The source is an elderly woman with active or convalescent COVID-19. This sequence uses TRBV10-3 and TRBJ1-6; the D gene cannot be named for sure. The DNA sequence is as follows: TGTGCCATCAGTGTGGAGGCCACCAATTCACCCCTCCACTTT. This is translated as CAISVEATNSPLHF.